This TCR beta chain was recorded in a study of CD8 T cells in Susac syndrome. Age- and sex-matched healthy donors served as the control group. This clonotype was counted a single time. Germline CDR1 reads LGHNA; CDR2 reads YSLEER. This CDR3 has 16 residues. Trimming stripped 0 bases from V and 8 bases from J, with 16 bases between. The RNA, about 0.45 to 1 ug, was put through reverse transcription using random hexamers. Amplification of TCR beta CDR3 spanned 54 Vbeta and 13 Jbeta via immunoSEQ multiplex PCR. TCRdb independently ran MiXCR on the immunoSEQ multiplex PCR reads; one entry per CDR3 protein. Of more than 55,000 distinct CDR3 sequences listed, more than 85% are singletons.

Sequencing used CD8+ T cells from PBMCs. The chain joins TRBV4-3 to TRBJ1-4; unclear D gene. This receptor was taken from a human donor in good health. CDR3 DNA: TGCGCCAGCAGCCAAGAAGAATGGCGGGATGGAGAAAAACTGTTTTTT. Translation: CASSQEEWRDGEKLFF.